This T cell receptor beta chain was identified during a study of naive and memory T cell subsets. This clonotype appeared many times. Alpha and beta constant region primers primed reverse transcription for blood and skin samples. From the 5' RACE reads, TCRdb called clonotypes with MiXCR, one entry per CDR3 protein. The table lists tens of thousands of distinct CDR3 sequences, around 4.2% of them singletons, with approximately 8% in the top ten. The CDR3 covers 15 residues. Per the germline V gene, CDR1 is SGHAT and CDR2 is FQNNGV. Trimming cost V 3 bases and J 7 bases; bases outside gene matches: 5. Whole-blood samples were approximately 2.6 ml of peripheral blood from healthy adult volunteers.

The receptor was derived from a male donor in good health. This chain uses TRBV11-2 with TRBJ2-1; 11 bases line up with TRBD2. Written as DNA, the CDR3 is TGTGCCAGCAGCTTTAGCGGGGGGGCTCAGAATGAGCAGTTCTTC. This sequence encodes CASSFSGGAQNEQFF.